This T cell receptor (beta chain) was sequenced in a study of CXCR3-negative and CXCR3-positive naive CD8 T cells. Study in general: The dataset comprises roughly 140 million TRB reads in total, with about 1.5 +/- 0.3 million reads per library.

Study results and caveats: Naive subsets showed comparable surface CD5, and TCR interaction strength was also inferred from TRB CDR3 physicochemistry. Hydrophobicity of TRB CDR3s was greater in CXCR3-positive naive cells than in CXCR3-negative naive cells.

Within the CD8+ T cell compartment, naive cells were CD45RO-CCR7+CD27+CD95-. 5' RACE with UMI labels generated the TRB cDNA libraries. Reanalyzing the 5' RACE reads, TCRdb keeps one entry per CDR3 protein, without DNA. The table for this sample gives approximately 140,000 distinct CDR3 sequences. Of note for this clonotype: Its antigen is undetermined.

This TCR derives from a human donor in good health. Some clones in this sample may be carry-over from other donors' samples. Source material: naive CXCR3+ CD8+ T cells from blood. Indicated subset: CD45RO-CCR7+CD27+CD95- naive CD8+ T cells expressing CXCR3 (TNR3+).

This CDR3 is CSARDHAATTQPEKLFF. J is TRBJ1-4 and V is TRBV20-1. Germline V CDR1 and CDR2: DFQATT, SNEGSKA (reference sequence). The CDR3 totals 17 residues.